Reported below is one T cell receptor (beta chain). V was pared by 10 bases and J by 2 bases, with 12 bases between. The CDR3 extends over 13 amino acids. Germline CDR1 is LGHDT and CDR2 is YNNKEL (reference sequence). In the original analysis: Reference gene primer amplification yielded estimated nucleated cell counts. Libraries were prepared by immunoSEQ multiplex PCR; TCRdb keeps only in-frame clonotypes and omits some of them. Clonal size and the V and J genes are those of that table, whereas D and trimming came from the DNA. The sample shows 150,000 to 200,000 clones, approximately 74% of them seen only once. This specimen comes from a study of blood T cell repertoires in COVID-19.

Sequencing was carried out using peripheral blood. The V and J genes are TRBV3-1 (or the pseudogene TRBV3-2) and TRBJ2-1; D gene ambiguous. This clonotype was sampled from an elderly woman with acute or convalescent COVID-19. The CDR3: CATTEAAYNEQFF. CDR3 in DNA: TGTGCCACGACCGAGGCGGCCTACAATGAGCAGTTCTTC.